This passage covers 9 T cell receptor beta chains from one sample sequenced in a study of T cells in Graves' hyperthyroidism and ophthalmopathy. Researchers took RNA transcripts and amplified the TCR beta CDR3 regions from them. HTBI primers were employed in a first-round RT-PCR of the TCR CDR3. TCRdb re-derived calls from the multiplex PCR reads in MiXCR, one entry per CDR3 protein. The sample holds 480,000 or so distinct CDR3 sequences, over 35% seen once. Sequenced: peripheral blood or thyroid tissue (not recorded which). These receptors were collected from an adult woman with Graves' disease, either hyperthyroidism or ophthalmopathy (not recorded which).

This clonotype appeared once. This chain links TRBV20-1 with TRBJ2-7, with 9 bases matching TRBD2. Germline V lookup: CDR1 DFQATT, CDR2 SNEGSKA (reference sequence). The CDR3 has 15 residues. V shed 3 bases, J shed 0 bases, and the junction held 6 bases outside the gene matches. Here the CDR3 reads CSARMLAGSSYEQYF. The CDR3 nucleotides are TGCAGTGCTAGGATGCTAGCGGGAAGCTCCTACGAGCAGTACTTC.

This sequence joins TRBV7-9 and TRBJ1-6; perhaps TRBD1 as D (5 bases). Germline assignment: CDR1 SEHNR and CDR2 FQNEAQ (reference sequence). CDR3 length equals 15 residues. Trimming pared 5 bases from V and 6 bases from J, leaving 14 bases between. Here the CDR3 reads CASSHRGGFNSPLHF. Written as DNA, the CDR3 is TGTGCCAGCAGCCACCGGGGGGGGTTTAATTCACCCCTCCACTTT. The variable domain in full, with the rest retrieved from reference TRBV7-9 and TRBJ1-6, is DTGVSQNPRHKITKRGQNVTFRCDPISEHNRLYWYRQTLGQGPEFLTYFQNEAQLEKSRLLSDRFSAERPKGSFSTLEIQRTEQGDSAMYLCASSHRGGFNSPLHFGNGTRLTVT.

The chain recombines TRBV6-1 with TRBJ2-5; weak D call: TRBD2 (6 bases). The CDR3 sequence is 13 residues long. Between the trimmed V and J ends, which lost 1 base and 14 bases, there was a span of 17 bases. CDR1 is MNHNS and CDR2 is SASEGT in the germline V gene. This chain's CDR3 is CASSEEGGAGPYF. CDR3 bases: TGTGCCAGCAGTGAAGAAGGAGGGGCTGGTCCATACTTC.

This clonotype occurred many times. Here the CDR3 DNA reads TGCAGTGCTAGCGCTTTGGGCACAATGAACACTGAAGCTTTCTTT. It specifies CSASALGTMNTEAFF. The rearrangement links TRBV20-1 to TRBJ1-1; D gene uncertain. The CDR3 runs to 15 residues. The germline V and J ends were trimmed by 3 bases and 0 bases, with 14 bases remaining between them. Germline values: CDR1 DFQATT, CDR2 SNEGSKA (reference sequence).

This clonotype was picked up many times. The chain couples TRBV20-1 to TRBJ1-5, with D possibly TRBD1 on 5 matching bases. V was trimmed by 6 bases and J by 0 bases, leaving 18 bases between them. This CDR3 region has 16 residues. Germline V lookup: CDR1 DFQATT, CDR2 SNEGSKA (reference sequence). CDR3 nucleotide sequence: TGCAGTGCCGCCCGAGGGAGCAGGGTTAGCAATCAGCCCCAGCATTTT. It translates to CSAARGSRVSNQPQHF.

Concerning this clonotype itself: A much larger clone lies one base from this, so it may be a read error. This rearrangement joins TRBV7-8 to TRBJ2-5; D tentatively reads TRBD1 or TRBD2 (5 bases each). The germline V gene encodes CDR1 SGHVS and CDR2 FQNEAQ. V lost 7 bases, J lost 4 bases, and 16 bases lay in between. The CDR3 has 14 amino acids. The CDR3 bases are TGTGCCAGCATTGAACTACTGGGGACAGAGACCCAGTACTTC. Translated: CASIELLGTETQYF.

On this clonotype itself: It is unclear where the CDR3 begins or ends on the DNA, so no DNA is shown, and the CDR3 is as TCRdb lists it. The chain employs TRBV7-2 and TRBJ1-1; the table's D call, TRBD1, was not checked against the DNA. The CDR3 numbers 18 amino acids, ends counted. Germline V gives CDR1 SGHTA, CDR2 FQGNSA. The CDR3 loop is CASSFYICSGHKNTEAFF.

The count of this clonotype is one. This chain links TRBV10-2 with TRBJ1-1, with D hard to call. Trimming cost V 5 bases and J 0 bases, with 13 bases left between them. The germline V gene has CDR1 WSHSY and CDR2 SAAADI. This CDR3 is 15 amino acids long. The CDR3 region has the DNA TGCGCCAGCAGTTACTCGGGAGTCATGAACACTGAAGCTTTCTTT. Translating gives CASSYSGVMNTEAFF.

CDR3 sequence reads: CSASAGHLDTGELFF. CDR3 DNA: TGCAGTGCTAGCGCGGGGCACTTGGACACCGGGGAGCTGTTTTTT. The chain combines TRBV20-1 with TRBJ2-2, with D possibly matching TRBD2 (6 bases). CDR1 and CDR2 from the germline V gene are DFQATT and SNEGSKA (reference sequence). The V end lost 3 bases, the J end lost 3 bases, and 14 bases lay between the germline ends. The CDR3 runs 15 residues.